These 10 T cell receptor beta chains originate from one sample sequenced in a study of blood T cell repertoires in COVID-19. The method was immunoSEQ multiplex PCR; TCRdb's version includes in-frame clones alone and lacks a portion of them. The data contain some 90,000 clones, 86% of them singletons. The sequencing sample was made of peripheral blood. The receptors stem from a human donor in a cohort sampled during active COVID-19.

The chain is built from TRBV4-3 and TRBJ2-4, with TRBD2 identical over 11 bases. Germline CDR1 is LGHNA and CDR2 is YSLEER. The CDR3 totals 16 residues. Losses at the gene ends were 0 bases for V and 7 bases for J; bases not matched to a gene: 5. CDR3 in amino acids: CASSQDRASGGNIQYF. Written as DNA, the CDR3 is TGCGCCAGCAGCCAAGATCGGGCTAGCGGGGGGAACATTCAGTACTTC.

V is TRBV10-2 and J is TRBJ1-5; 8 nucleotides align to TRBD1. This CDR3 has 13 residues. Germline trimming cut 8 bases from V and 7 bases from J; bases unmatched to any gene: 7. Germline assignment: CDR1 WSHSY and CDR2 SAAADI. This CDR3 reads CASGQGARQPQHF. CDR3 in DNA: TGCGCCAGCGGGCAGGGGGCGCGACAGCCCCAGCATTTT.

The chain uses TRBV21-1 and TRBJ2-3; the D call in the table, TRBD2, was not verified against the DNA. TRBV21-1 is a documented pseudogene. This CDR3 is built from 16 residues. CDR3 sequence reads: CASIGLHHTSTDTQYF. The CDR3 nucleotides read TGTGCCAGCATCGGACTGCACCACACCAGCACAGATACGCAGTATTTT.

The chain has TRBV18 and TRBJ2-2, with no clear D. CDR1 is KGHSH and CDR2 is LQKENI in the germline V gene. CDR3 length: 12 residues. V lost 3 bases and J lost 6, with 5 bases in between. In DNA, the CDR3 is TGTGCCAGCTCACCGTCGGCCGGGGAGCTGTTTTTT. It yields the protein CASSPSAGELFF.

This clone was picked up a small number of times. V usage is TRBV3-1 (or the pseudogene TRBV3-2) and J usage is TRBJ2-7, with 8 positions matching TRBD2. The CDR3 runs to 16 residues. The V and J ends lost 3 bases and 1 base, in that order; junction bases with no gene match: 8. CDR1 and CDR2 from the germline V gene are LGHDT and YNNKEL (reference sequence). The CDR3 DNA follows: TGTGCCAGCAGCCACAGCGGGGGAAGAGGATCCTACGAGCAGTACTTC. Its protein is CASSHSGGRGSYEQYF.

CDR3 protein: CASSDRASDEQYF. The CDR3 bases are TGTGCCAGCAGTGACAGGGCGTCGGACGAGCAGTACTTC. The V call is TRBV6-1, the J call TRBJ2-7; tentative D call: TRBD1 (5 bases). The CDR3 length is 13 residues. The ends were cut back, 3 bases at V and 5 bases at J, with 11 bases in the middle. Germline lookup yields CDR1 MNHNS and CDR2 SASEGT.

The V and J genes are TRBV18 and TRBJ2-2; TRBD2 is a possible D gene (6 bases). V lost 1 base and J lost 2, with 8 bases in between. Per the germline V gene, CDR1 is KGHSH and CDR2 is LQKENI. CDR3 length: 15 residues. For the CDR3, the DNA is TGTGCCAGCTCACCACGACTAGGTAACACCGGGGAGCTGTTTTTT. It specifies CASSPRLGNTGELFF.

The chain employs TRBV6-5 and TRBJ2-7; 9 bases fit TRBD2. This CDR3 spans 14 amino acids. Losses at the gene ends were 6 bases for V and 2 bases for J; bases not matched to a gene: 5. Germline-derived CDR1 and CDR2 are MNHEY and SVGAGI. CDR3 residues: CASRERGVAYEQYF. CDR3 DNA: TGTGCCAGCAGGGAGCGGGGGGTAGCCTACGAGCAGTACTTC.

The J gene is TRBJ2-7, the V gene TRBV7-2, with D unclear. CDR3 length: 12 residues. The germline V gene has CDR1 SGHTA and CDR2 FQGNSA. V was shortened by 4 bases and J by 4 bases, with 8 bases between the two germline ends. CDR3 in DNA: TGTGCCAGCAGCTCACTCCTATACGAGCAGTACTTC. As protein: CASSSLLYEQYF.

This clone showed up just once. CDR3 bases: TGTGCCAGTAGTATCACGGTGATCCCGAATCAGCCCCAGCATTTT. Its protein product is CASSITVIPNQPQHF. The chain recombines TRBV19 with TRBJ1-5; D not resolved. The germline V gene has CDR1 LNHDA and CDR2 SQIVND (reference sequence). The CDR3 length is 15 residues. The V end was cut by 3 bases, the J end by 4 bases, with 13 bases between.